A single sample gave rise to the 30 T cell receptor beta chains below, sequenced in a study of T cells in Graves' hyperthyroidism and ophthalmopathy. The CDR3 regions of TCR beta were amplified from RNA transcripts. When the TCR CDR3 underwent first-round RT-PCR, the HTBI primer set was used. One entry per CDR3 protein results from TCRdb running MiXCR on the multiplex PCR reads. The repertoire has some 300,000 distinct CDR3 sequences, around 13% of them found once; the top ten carry roughly 7.9%. The sequencing sample was made of blood. These receptors came from a woman aged 40 to 50 with Graves' hyperthyroidism.

There are many counts of this clonotype. J is TRBJ2-3 and V is TRBV2, with D maybe TRBD2 (6 bases). The length of the CDR3 is 19 residues. Germline assignment: CDR1 SNHLY and CDR2 FYNNEI. Trimming stripped 11 bases from V and 3 bases from J, with 33 bases between. The CDR3 nucleotides are TGTGCCGTCCCCGGGACTCCAGACTTAATGAGCATGAATACAGATACGCAGTATTTT. The encoded protein is CAVPGTPDLMSMNTDTQYF.

This chain links TRBV4-2 with TRBJ2-5; the match to TRBD2 covers 7 bases. Germline-derived CDR1 and CDR2 are LGHNA and YNFKEQ. The CDR3 consists of 15 residues. J lost 3 bases, V lost 4 bases, and 8 bases had no gene match. CDR3 protein: CASSRGTTRKETQYF. CDR3 nucleotide sequence: TGTGCCAGCAGCCGGGGGACTACCAGGAAAGAGACCCAGTACTTC.

This clonotype was observed at least ten times. The V and J genes are TRBV6-1 and TRBJ2-7, with a possible D match to TRBD2 (6 bases). This CDR3 is 14 amino acids long. V was clipped by 7 bases and J by 1 base, with 14 bases between them. In germline, CDR1 is MNHNS, CDR2 SASEGT. The CDR3 DNA follows: TGTGCCAGCATGCGGGGCAGTCTATCCTACGAGCAGTACTTC. Residues: CASMRGSLSYEQYF.

There are a few counts of this clonotype. V and J are TRBV27 and TRBJ2-7; 12 bases are shared with TRBD2. Germline V gives CDR1 MNHEY, CDR2 SMNVEV (reference sequence). The V gene end was trimmed by 2 bases and the J gene end by 7 bases; junction bases not matched to a gene: 6. The CDR3 has 15 amino acids. CDR3 coding DNA: TGTGCCAGCAGTTTACCGGGACTAGCGGGTAATGAGCAGTACTTC. Its protein is CASSLPGLAGNEQYF.

Many counts were recorded for this clonotype. CDR3 protein: CATSDLAGGPPDTQYF. CDR3 sequence (DNA): TGTGCCACCAGTGACCTAGCGGGAGGCCCTCCAGATACGCAGTATTTT. This chain links TRBV24-1 with TRBJ2-3; 11 bases fit TRBD2. Germline-derived CDR1 and CDR2 are KGHDR and SFDVKD. CDR3 length equals 16 residues. V lost 4 bases, J lost 4 bases, and 6 bases stayed unmatched.

In this sample, this clonotype turned up a few times. The rearrangement uses TRBV25-1 and TRBJ1-6; the D is unclear. V lost 4 bases and J 7 bases, leaving 8 bases between the germline ends. Germline V gives CDR1 MGHDK, CDR2 SYGVNS. This CDR3 comprises 13 residues. This CDR3 is CASSGPANSPLHF. CDR3 nucleotide sequence: TGTGCCAGCAGTGGCCCCGCGAATTCACCCCTCCACTTT.

The CDR3, as DNA: TGTGCCAGTAGTATAGATCGCGGGACCCATGAGCAGTTCTTC. Translated: CASSIDRGTHEQFF. The V call is TRBV19, the J call TRBJ2-1, with D tentatively TRBD2 (6 bases). The ends were cut back, 0 bases at V and 8 bases at J, with 11 bases in the middle. The length of the CDR3 is 14 residues. Germline V CDR1 and CDR2: LNHDA, SQIVND (reference sequence).

There are a few counts of this clonotype. The J gene is TRBJ2-1, the V gene TRBV13, with 9 bases matching TRBD2. V dropped 1 base and J dropped 6; count of bases not matched to a gene: 13. The CDR3 runs to 18 residues. Germline lookup yields CDR1 PRHDT and CDR2 FYEKMQ (reference sequence). As DNA, the CDR3 is TGTGCCAGCAGCTTAGATTCAGGTGGACTAGCGTTCGGCAATGAGCAGTTCTTC. This sequence encodes CASSLDSGGLAFGNEQFF.

The chain employs TRBV5-1 and TRBJ2-3; TRBD2 aligns across 9 bases. The V gene end was trimmed by 4 bases and the J gene end by 2 bases; junction bases not matched to a gene: 5. Germline-derived CDR1 and CDR2 are SGHRS and YFSETQ. The CDR3 loop spans 15 amino acids. The CDR3 loop is CASSNLAGFTDTQYF. CDR3 nucleotide sequence: TGCGCCAGCAGCAATCTAGCGGGGTTCACAGATACGCAGTATTTT. The entire variable domain, with the rest obtained from reference TRBV5-1 and TRBJ2-3, is as follows: KAGVTQTPRYLIKTRGQQVTLSCSPISGHRSVSWYQQTPGQGLQFLFEYFSETQRNKGNFPGRFSGRQFSNSRSEMNVSTLELGDSALYLCASSNLAGFTDTQYFGPGTRLTVL.

This clonotype has only one observation. This may arise from a read error, as a much more abundant clone is one base away. For the CDR3, the DNA is TGTGCCAGCGGGTCTTGGAGGGGAAACGCGGAAGGCCAAGAGACCCAGTACTTC. This codes for CASGSWRGNAEGQETQYF. The chain recombines TRBV3-1 with TRBJ2-5; D possibly corresponds to TRBD2 (6 bases). The germline gives CDR1 LGHDT, CDR2 YNNKEL (reference sequence). The V end was cut by 8 bases, the J end by 1 base, with 26 bases between. The CDR3 runs 18 residues.

This clonotype was recorded at least ten times. V gene TRBV20-1 combines with J gene TRBJ2-1; TRBD1 is a possible D gene (5 bases). V was clipped by 3 bases and J by 0 bases, with 21 bases between them. The CDR3 is 18 amino acids. Germline CDR1 and CDR2: DFQATT and SNEGSKA (reference sequence). CDR3 protein: CSASALGRAGASYNEQFF. The CDR3 coding sequence is TGCAGTGCTAGTGCGCTCGGCCGAGCTGGGGCCTCCTACAATGAGCAGTTCTTC.

In this sample, this clonotype turned up many times. The chain recombines TRBV27 with TRBJ2-5; 7 bases are shared with TRBD1. Trimming at V came to 6 bases and at J to 4 bases, leaving 17 bases not matched to a gene. CDR3 length: 17 amino acids. Germline lookup yields CDR1 MNHEY and CDR2 SMNVEV (reference sequence). In DNA form, the CDR3 reads TGTGCCAGCAGCCGTCGCCAGGGGGTATTTGTGGGAGAGACCCAGTACTTC. Translated, it gives CASSRRQGVFVGETQYF.

The chain employs TRBV20-1 and TRBJ2-7, with 15 bases that match TRBD2. The V gene's germline CDR1 is DFQATT and CDR2 SNEGSKA (reference sequence). This CDR3 comprises 17 residues. The trim removed 3 bases at V and 6 bases at J, leaving 12 bases unmatched. CDR3 coding DNA: TGCAGTGCTAGTATAAGGACTAGCGGGAGGGGGGTCTCCGAGCAGTACTTC. Its protein product is CSASIRTSGRGVSEQYF.

This clonotype was detected many times. This chain uses TRBV28 with TRBJ2-4; D call uncertain. There are 12 residues in the CDR3. Trimming removed 5 bases from V and 6 bases from J, with 8 bases in between. The germline V gene has CDR1 MDHEN and CDR2 SYDVKM. CDR3 residues: CASSGDVNIQYF. In DNA form, the CDR3 reads TGTGCCAGCAGTGGGGATGTAAACATTCAGTACTTC.

Ten or more counts support this clonotype. The chain combines TRBV28 with TRBJ1-5; tentatively, D is TRBD1 (6 bases). V was shortened by 3 bases and J by 3 bases, with 21 bases between the two germline ends. CDR3 length equals 18 residues. Per the germline V gene, CDR1 is MDHEN and CDR2 is SYDVKM. CDR3 in DNA: TGTGCCAGCAGTTTCAAGGGGGAGGGTTTTAGGAACAATCAGCCCCAGCATTTT. It specifies CASSFKGEGFRNNQPQHF.

In this sample, this clonotype turned up many times. The rearrangement links TRBV6-1 to TRBJ1-2, with D unclear. Per the germline V gene, CDR1 is MNHNS and CDR2 is SASEGT. Trimming stripped 5 bases from V and 3 bases from J, with 10 bases between. The CDR3 consists of 13 residues. CDR3 coding DNA: TGTGCCAGCAGTCGGTCCTTATACTATGGCTACACCTTC. This translates into CASSRSLYYGYTF.

This clonotype was counted at least ten times. This chain uses TRBV10-3 with TRBJ2-7; D unclear. Trimming cost V 0 bases and J 6 bases, with 12 bases left between them. The CDR3 loop spans 14 amino acids. Germline V lookup: CDR1 ENHRY, CDR2 SYGVKD. CDR3: CAISESPRLSEQYF. CDR3 nucleotides: TGTGCCATCAGTGAGTCTCCTAGGCTCAGCGAGCAGTACTTC.

This clonotype was seen only a few times. The chain carries TRBV7-8 and TRBJ1-4, with D possibly matching TRBD1 (6 bases). Trimming took off 3 bases at V and 4 bases at J, with 12 bases between the two ends. The CDR3 runs 15 residues. The germline gives CDR1 SGHVS, CDR2 FQNEAQ. The CDR3 loop reads CASSLQTGHNEKLFF. In nucleotides, the CDR3 is TGTGCCAGCAGCTTGCAGACAGGTCATAATGAAAAACTGTTTTTT. Filled out from reference TRBV7-8 and TRBJ1-4, the complete variable domain reads GAGVSQSPRYKVAKRGQDVALRCDPISGHVSLFWYQQALGQGPEFLTYFQNEAQLDKSGLPSDRFFAERPEGSVSTLKIQRTQQEDSAVYLCASSLQTGHNEKLFFGSGTQLSVL.

This clonotype was observed at least ten times. This sequence joins TRBV6-1 and TRBJ1-1; D ambiguous. Germline lookup yields CDR1 MNHNS and CDR2 SASEGT. V was trimmed by 6 bases and J by 4 bases, leaving 6 bases between them. The length of the CDR3 is 11 residues. This CDR3 is CASRAGTEAFF. The DNA of the CDR3 is TGTGCCAGCAGGGCAGGCACTGAAGCTTTCTTT.

This clonotype was found many times. The chain employs TRBV20-1 and TRBJ2-1, with D perhaps matching TRBD2 (5 bases). The CDR3 has 17 amino acids. Trimming shortened V by 0 bases and J by 0 bases, and 15 bases separated the two germline ends. CDR1 is DFQATT and CDR2 is SNEGSKA in the germline V gene (reference sequence). The CDR3 nucleotides are TGCAGTGCTAGAGATGAGGGCGGAACCCTCTCCTACAATGAGCAGTTCTTC. This codes for CSARDEGGTLSYNEQFF.

The chain carries TRBV30 and TRBJ2-3, with 12 bases identical to TRBD2. J lost 3 bases, V lost 0 bases, and 7 bases had no gene match. Germline V gives CDR1 GTSNPN, CDR2 SVGIG (reference sequence). This CDR3 contains 17 residues. CDR3 loop: CAWSVPSGRAWTDTQYF. For the CDR3, the DNA is TGTGCCTGGAGTGTCCCTAGCGGGAGGGCCTGGACAGATACGCAGTATTTT.

In its sample, this clonotype was seen many times. The chain joins TRBV20-1 to TRBJ2-3; D remains unclear. CDR1 is DFQATT and CDR2 is SNEGSKA in the germline V gene (reference sequence). V dropped 4 bases and J dropped 6 bases, with 5 bases sitting between them. CDR3 length: 10 residues. The CDR3 nucleotides are TGCAGTGCTAAAAGGGATACGCAGTATTTT. It is translated as CSAKRDTQYF.

This clonotype was picked up many times. V usage is TRBV2 and J usage is TRBJ2-1, with 11 positions matching TRBD2. Germline V gene data show CDR1 as SNHLY and CDR2 as FYNNEI. J was trimmed by 9 bases and V by 7 bases; bases with no gene match: 8. The CDR3 is 14 residues long. This CDR3 is CASTTSGSIGEQFF. The CDR3, as DNA: TGTGCCAGCACCACTAGCGGGAGTATAGGTGAGCAGTTCTTC.

CDR3 region: CASSPDYSGSIVETQYF. For the CDR3, the DNA is TGTGCCAGCAGTCCAGACTATTCGGGGAGTATCGTAGAGACCCAGTACTTC. The rearrangement links TRBV6-1 to TRBJ2-5, with D possibly matching TRBD2 (5 bases). This CDR3 spans 17 amino acids. Per germline, CDR1 MNHNS and CDR2 SASEGT. Trimming took 5 bases from V and 4 from J, leaving 23 bases between them.

This clonotype has ten or more counts. The chain employs TRBV20-1 and TRBJ1-1, with TRBD1 matching 7 bases. Germline-derived CDR1 and CDR2 are DFQATT and SNEGSKA (reference sequence). Trimming took 6 bases from V and 1 from J; bases not matched to a gene: 8. The CDR3 runs to 14 residues. CDR3 region: CSARTGQPNTEAFF. The CDR3 coding sequence is TGCAGTGCCAGGACGGGACAGCCGAACACTGAAGCTTTCTTT.

The genes are TRBV29-1 and TRBJ2-1; a weak D match, TRBD1 (7 bases). From germline, CDR1 is SQVTM and CDR2 ANQGSEA. The V end lost 7 bases, the J end lost 1 base, and 8 bases lay between the germline ends. This CDR3 comprises 12 residues. In nucleotides, the CDR3 is TGCAGCGCAGGGGGGTCCTACAATGAGCAGTTCTTC. Translated: CSAGGSYNEQFF.

On this clonotype: The conserved closing phenylalanine or tryptophan is absent in this CDR3, likely reflecting a read error. V gene TRBV2 combines with J gene TRBJ2-5; TRBD1 is a possible D gene (6 bases). V lost 3 bases and J lost 2, with 10 bases in between. Germline CDR1 reads SNHLY; CDR2 reads FYNNEI. This CDR3 comprises 14 residues. DNA for the CDR3: TGTGCCAGCAGTGACAGGACAGCTCAAGAGACCCAGTACTCC. Encoded protein: CASSDRTAQETQYS.

This clonotype was recorded at least ten times. V and J are TRBV5-5 and TRBJ2-7, with D perhaps TRBD1 (6 bases). The V gene's germline CDR1 is SGHKS and CDR2 YYEKEE (reference sequence). V dropped 0 bases and J dropped 6 bases, with 10 bases sitting between them. This CDR3 spans 13 amino acids. The CDR3 here is CASSLAAGVEQYF. DNA for the CDR3: TGTGCCAGCAGCTTGGCCGCAGGGGTCGAGCAGTACTTC.

Only a few counts were recorded for this clonotype. The chain employs TRBV19 and TRBJ2-7; 8 bases align to TRBD2. The CDR3 consists of 14 residues. Germline assignment: CDR1 LNHDA and CDR2 SQIVND (reference sequence). Losses at the gene ends were 5 bases for V and 1 base for J; bases not matched to a gene: 4. CDR3 DNA sequence: TGTGCCAGTAGTTGGGCGGGAGGTTCCTACGAGCAGTACTTC. Translated, it gives CASSWAGGSYEQYF.

Regarding this clonotype: The germline gene is not matched at one end of the junction; a read error may be the cause. The rearrangement links TRBV6-5 to TRBJ2-1; perhaps TRBD2 as D (6 bases). The CDR3 has 16 residues. The V gene's germline CDR1 is MNHEY and CDR2 SVGAGI. In DNA, the CDR3 is TGTGCCAGCAGTAACTCCGGGACTTATACCTACAATGAGCAGTTCTTC. Translating gives CASSNSGTYTYNEQFF.